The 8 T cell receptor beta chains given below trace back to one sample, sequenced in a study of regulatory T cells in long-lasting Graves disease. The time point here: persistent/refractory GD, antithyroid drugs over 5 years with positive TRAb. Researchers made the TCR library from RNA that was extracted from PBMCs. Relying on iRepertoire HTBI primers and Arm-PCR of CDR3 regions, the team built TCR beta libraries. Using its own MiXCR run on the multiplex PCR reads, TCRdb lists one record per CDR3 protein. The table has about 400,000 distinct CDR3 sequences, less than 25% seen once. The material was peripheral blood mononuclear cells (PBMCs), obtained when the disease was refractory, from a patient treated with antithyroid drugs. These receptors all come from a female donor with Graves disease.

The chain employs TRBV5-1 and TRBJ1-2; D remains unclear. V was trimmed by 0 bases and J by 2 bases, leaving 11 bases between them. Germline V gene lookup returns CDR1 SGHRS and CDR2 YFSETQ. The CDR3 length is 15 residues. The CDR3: CASSLEVRGNYGYTF. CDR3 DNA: TGCGCCAGCAGCTTGGAGGTTCGGGGAAACTATGGCTACACCTTC.

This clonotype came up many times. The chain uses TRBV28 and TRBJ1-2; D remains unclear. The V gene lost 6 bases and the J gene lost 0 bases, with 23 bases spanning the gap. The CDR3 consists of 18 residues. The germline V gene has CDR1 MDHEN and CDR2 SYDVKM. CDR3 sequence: CASRVGGFLRSANYGYTF. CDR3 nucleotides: TGTGCCAGCAGGGTGGGTGGATTCCTCAGGTCGGCTAACTATGGCTACACCTTC.

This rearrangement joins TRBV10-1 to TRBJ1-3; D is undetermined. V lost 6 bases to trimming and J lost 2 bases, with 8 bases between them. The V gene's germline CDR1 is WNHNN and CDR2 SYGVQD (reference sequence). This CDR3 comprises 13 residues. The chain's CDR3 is CASRDGPGNTIYF. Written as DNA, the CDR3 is TGCGCCAGCAGAGATGGCCCTGGAAACACCATATATTTT.

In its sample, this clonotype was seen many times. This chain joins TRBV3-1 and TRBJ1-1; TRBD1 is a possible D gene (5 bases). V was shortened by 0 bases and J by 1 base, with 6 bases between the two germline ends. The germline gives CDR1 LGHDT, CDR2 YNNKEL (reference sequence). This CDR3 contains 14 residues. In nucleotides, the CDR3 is TGTGCCAGCAGCCAAGATGGGGGGAACACTGAAGCTTTCTTT. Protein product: CASSQDGGNTEAFF.

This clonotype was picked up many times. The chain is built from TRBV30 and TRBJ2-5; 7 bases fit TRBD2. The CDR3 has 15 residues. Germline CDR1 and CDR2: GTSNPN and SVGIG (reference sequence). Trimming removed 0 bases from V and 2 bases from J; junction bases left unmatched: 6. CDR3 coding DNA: TGTGCCTGGAGTGTAGGAATAGCGGGTCAAGAGACCCAGTACTTC. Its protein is CAWSVGIAGQETQYF. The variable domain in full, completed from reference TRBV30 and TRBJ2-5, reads SQTIHQWPATLVQPVGSPLSLECTVEGTSNPNLYWYRQAAGRGLQLLFYSVGIGQISSEVPQNLSASRPQDRQFILSSKKLLLSDSGFYLCAWSVGIAGQETQYFGPGTRLLVL.

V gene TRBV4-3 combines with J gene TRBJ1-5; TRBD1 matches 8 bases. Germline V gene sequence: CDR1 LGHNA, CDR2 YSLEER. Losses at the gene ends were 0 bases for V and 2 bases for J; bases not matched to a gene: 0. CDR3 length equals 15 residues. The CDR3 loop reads CASSQETGGNQPQHF. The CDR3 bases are TGCGCCAGCAGCCAAGAGACAGGGGGCAATCAGCCCCAGCATTTT.

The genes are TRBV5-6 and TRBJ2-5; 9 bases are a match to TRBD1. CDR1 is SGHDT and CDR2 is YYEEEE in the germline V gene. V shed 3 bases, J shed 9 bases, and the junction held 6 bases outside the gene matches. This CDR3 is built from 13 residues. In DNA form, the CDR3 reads TGTGCCAGCAGCTATGGGACAGGGCAGGCCCAGTACTTC. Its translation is CASSYGTGQAQYF.

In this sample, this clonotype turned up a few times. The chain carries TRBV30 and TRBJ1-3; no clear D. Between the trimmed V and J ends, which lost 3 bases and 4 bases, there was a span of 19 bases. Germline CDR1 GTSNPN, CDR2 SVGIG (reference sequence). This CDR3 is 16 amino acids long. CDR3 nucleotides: TGTGCCTGGAGGCCTCTCTCCCGGTTAATGGGAAACACCATATATTTT. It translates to CAWRPLSRLMGNTIYF.